This T cell receptor (beta chain) was sequenced in a study of blood T cells in healthy people across ages (dated by TCRdb to the mid-2010s). Notes on the research overall: In model experiments, roughly one uniquely barcoded TCR beta cDNA molecule per two T cells was captured by template switching. The donors were split into four age groups: young (average around 15 years), middle-aged (around 37), aged (more than 60) and long-lived (under 90). To avoid experimental bias, donors of different ages were spread randomly across the sequencing lanes. For two donors (one aged 18 to 29 and one aged 80 or older), the study analyzed two additional independent replicas of 1 million unique cDNA reads from the same blood draw. To track age-related changes in TCR beta repertoire diversity, the study relied on deep sequencing normalized with unique cDNA molecular identifiers.

The library came from 5' RACE. TCRdb shows the sequencer as Illumina HiSeq 2500. A second PCR of about 6 to 11 cycles was run with a J-beta primer mix and a sample-barcoded 5' primer. Each TCR beta cDNA molecule received a unique molecular identifier from a template-switch 5' adaptor carrying 12 random nucleotides. At least 3 million CDR3-containing paired-end reads were obtained from each sample. All of the RNA was converted into first-strand cDNA using the Mint cDNA synthesis kit, with a TRBC-specific oligonucleotide serving as the primer. All cDNA was treated with uracil-DNA glycosylase and then went through a first 18-cycle PCR with the universal primers M1SS and BC2_uni_R. The authors' pipeline ran thus. For normalization, 1 million high-quality reads, each with a distinct molecular identifier, were randomly selected from each sample. Instead of being binned into consensus sequences, reads with shared molecular identifiers were discarded. MiTCR, with a Q25 quality threshold and the strictest error-elimination algorithm, was used for CDR3 identification, clonotype clustering and error correction. A nonparametric unseen species model using Euler transformation provided a lower-bound estimate of total TCR beta diversity. TCRdb itself trimmed the public reads at Q25 with fastp, ran MiXCR and retained productive beta chains. CDR3 protein duplicates are merged, each entry listing the most common genes and DNA. These V and J calls are TCRdb output, not the study's own analysis. The sample table lists 650,000 to 700,000 distinct CDR3 sequences, roughly 32% of them with a count of one. Roughly 15% of the sample is taken by the ten largest.

V is pared back by 7 bases and J by 2 bases, with 14 bases lying between the germline termini. The germline V gene sets CDR1 to KGHDR and CDR2 to SFDVKD. The CDR3, from cysteine to phenylalanine, totals 14 residues. The DNA shown is the 42-base CDR3, in frame from base 1. This clonotype has a count of ten or more. Its antigen target is currently unknown. Qualities for individual bases were not recorded, and no much larger clone is one base off. The roughly 37 donors, aged roughly 6 to 90 years, were systemically healthy Caucasian individuals from Russia. Each donor gave about 10 milliliters of peripheral blood, drawn into EDTA-treated Vacutainer tubes. Ficoll-Paque density-gradient centrifugation was used to isolate PBMCs, with at least 7 million per sample. Trizol reagent was used to extract total RNA from PBMCs, with at least 6 micrograms per sample. For every donor, an aliquot of PBMCs went through flow cytometry to measure the percentages of naive CD45RAhigh/CD27high T cells.

Beyond this particular receptor, the publication reports: Bulk unsorted PBMC profiling prevented conclusive comparison of naive and antigen-experienced compartments. Observed TCR beta diversity correlated strongly with the percentage of naive T cells measured by flow cytometry. Because the CMV infection status of the donors was unknown, age-related changes in expanded clonotypes may potentially have been confounded. Compared with the aged group, the long-lived group had more naive CD4+ T cells, fewer expanded clones and increased TCR diversity, a pattern suggesting age selection. Total diversity estimates from one million sequenced T cells were considered lower bounds and underestimates. As age increased, observed TCR beta diversity per million T cells dropped in a roughly linear way, and a significant reduction was already evident by age 40.

This chain joins TRBV24-1 to TRBJ2-7; the D gene is perhaps TRBD1 or TRBD2, as each covers 5 bases. Sequencing input: blood. The sequence was obtained from a woman older than 75 in good health. Donor details come from another sample of the same person, matched by shared clones. Here is the DNA: TGTGCCACCAGCGGGACGGAGACACCCTACGAGCAGTACTTC. It translates to CATSGTETPYEQYF.